The text below deals with one T cell receptor beta chain. Antigen unknown. These data originate in a study of blood T cells in healthy people across ages. Then a second PCR, running about 7 to 11 cycles, was carried out with a sample-barcoded 5' primer and a J-beta primer mix. TCRdb reanalysed the 5' RACE reads using MiXCR and keeps one entry per CDR3 protein. The data contain around 1,800,000 distinct CDR3 sequences, around 40% of them seen just once; the ten biggest clones take up 20% to 25%. Study results and limitations: More naive CD4+ cells and higher diversity marked long-lived donors relative to aged donors.

The CDR3 length is 14 residues. Germline V gene lookup returns CDR1 SQVTM and CDR2 ANQGSEA. The ends lost 7 bases at V and 6 bases at J; junction bases unmatched: 14. The clonotype was recovered from a human donor in good health. The rearrangement links TRBV29-1 to TRBJ1-2; TRBD1 matches at 7 bases. Sequencing input: blood. CDR3 sequence (DNA): TGCAGCGCTGGGACAGCGAACACCTATGATGGCTACACCTTC. Amino acid sequence: CSAGTANTYDGYTF.